This T cell receptor beta chain was recorded in a study of cytomegalovirus exposure and HLA in healthy donors. General study results and limits: Serostatus for CMV was the only available immune exposure information.

Trimming took off 9 bases at V and 5 bases at J, with 7 bases between the two ends. This CDR3 comprises 10 residues. Per the germline V gene, CDR1 is SNHLY and CDR2 is FYNNEI. The PCR used 60 Vbeta and 13 Jbeta primers. The data were produced by immunoSEQ multiplex PCR, yet TCRdb's version contains in-frame clones alone and is incomplete. The sample yields about 110,000 clones, more than 70% seen once. Concerning this clone: Its antigen remains unidentified.

This clonotype was sampled from a man aged 25 to 40 in good health and CMV-seronegative. The chain links TRBV2 to TRBJ2-5; no definite D call. Sequenced sample: PBMCs. The CDR3 nucleotides read TGTGCCAGTCAGTACGAGACCCAGTACTTC. Translated, it gives CASQYETQYF.